The 28 T cell receptor beta chains reported below all come from one sample, sequenced in a study of blood T cell repertoires in COVID-19. Using immunoSEQ multiplex PCR, the repertoire was profiled, and TCRdb retains in-frame clones only, with some absent. The sample has roughly 70,000 clones, 80% seen once. The specimen was peripheral blood. These receptors were taken from a man in his 70s who had recovered from COVID-19.

The J gene is TRBJ2-1, the V gene TRBV19, with 10 bases fitting TRBD1. V was pared by 3 bases and J by 5 bases, with 10 bases of the junction left unmatched. Germline values: CDR1 LNHDA, CDR2 SQIVND (reference sequence). The CDR3 is 17 amino acids. CDR3 nucleotide sequence: TGTGCCAGTAGTATTCAGGCGGGACAGGGGAGGAACAATGAGCAGTTCTTC. This translates into CASSIQAGQGRNNEQFF.

This chain uses TRBV7-9 with TRBJ1-4; TRBD1 matches 7 bases. V lost 3 bases to trimming and J lost 7 bases; unmatched junction nucleotides: 11. CDR1 SEHNR and CDR2 FQNEAQ come from the germline V gene (reference sequence). The CDR3 covers 16 residues. The CDR3 DNA follows: TGTGCCAGCAGCTTGGGGACAGATTATGTACTTGAAAAACTGTTTTTT. This translates into CASSLGTDYVLEKLFF.

The CDR3 DNA sequence: TGTGCCAGCAGTTACACGACACTTAACTATGGCTACACCTTC. Translating gives CASSYTTLNYGYTF. The rearrangement links TRBV6-5 to TRBJ1-2; D remains unclear. Trimming took off 2 bases at V and 1 base at J, with 8 bases between the two ends. The CDR3 covers 14 residues. The germline CDR1 and CDR2 sequences are MNHEY and SVGAGI.

This clone was found a few times. V usage is TRBV6-5 and J usage is TRBJ2-3; 11 positions match TRBD1. Germline loops: CDR1 MNHEY, CDR2 SVGAGI. The CDR3 loop spans 15 amino acids. With 5 bases clipped from V and 4 bases from J, the junction kept 5 bases outside the gene matches. The CDR3 coding sequence is TGTGCCAGCAGTACCGGACAGGGGGCCCCAGATACGCAGTATTTT. Translation: CASSTGQGAPDTQYF.

This chain connects TRBV7-2 to TRBJ1-1, with 9 bases matching TRBD1. The CDR3 totals 15 residues. Germline CDR1 SGHTA, CDR2 FQGNSA. Losses at the gene ends were 1 base for V and 1 base for J; bases not matched to a gene: 1. This CDR3 reads CASSLVGQGNTEAFF. CDR3 DNA sequence: TGTGCCAGCAGCTTAGTGGGACAGGGGAACACTGAAGCTTTCTTT.

This clone was recorded only once. The chain couples TRBV15 to TRBJ2-3; 10 positions match TRBD2. Germline CDR1 LNHNV, CDR2 YYDKDF (reference sequence). J lost 5 bases, V lost 5 bases, and 7 bases had no gene match. This CDR3 is 15 amino acids long. For the CDR3, the DNA is TGTGCCACCAGCGGTGGTCTAGCGGGAGTAGATACGCAGTATTTT. The encoded protein is CATSGGLAGVDTQYF.

In its sample, this clone was seen once. The rearrangement joins TRBV5-1 to TRBJ1-1; possible D gene TRBD1, 5 bases. V shed 4 bases and J shed 4 bases, with 14 bases lying between them. The CDR3 is 14 residues long. CDR1 SGHRS and CDR2 YFSETQ come from the germline V gene. The CDR3 loop reads CASSDPGGSTEAFF. DNA of the CDR3: TGCGCCAGCAGCGATCCCGGGGGTAGCACTGAAGCTTTCTTT.

The chain is built from TRBV9 and TRBJ2-3; D uncertain. CDR3 length: 16 residues. V lost 0 bases and J 0 bases, leaving 11 bases between the germline ends. Per germline, CDR1 SGDLS and CDR2 YYNGEE. The CDR3 DNA sequence: TGTGCCAGCAGCGTAGTGAGCGTCCCTAGCACAGATACGCAGTATTTT. Protein: CASSVVSVPSTDTQYF.

This clone was seen at least ten times. This rearrangement joins TRBV6-2 or TRBV6-3 to TRBJ2-7; possibly TRBD2 for D (6 bases). CDR1 and CDR2 from the germline V gene are MNHEY and SVGEGT. The CDR3 has 16 amino acids. Trimming pared 3 bases from V and 3 bases from J, leaving 18 bases between. The CDR3 loop is CASSYWEVGNYYEQYF. The DNA of the CDR3 is TGTGCCAGCAGTTATTGGGAGGTGGGAAACTACTACGAGCAGTACTTC.

The chain carries TRBV28 and TRBJ1-6; TRBD1 aligns across 7 bases. Trimming took 5 bases from V and 7 from J; bases not matched to a gene: 11. The CDR3 length is 16 residues. Germline V gene data show CDR1 as MDHEN and CDR2 as SYDVKM. DNA of the CDR3: TGTGCCAGCAGTGCCTCAGGGGGACGGGGAAATTCACCCCTCCACTTT. Translating it yields CASSASGGRGNSPLHF. The full variable domain, in which reference TRBV28 and TRBJ1-6 provide the parts outside the CDR3, is DVKVTQSSRYLVKRTGEKVFLECVQDMDHENMFWYRQDPGLGLRLIYFSYDVKMKEKGDIPEGYSVSREKKERFSLILESASTNQTSMYLCASSASGGRGNSPLHFGNGTRLTVT.

V is TRBV7-2 and J is TRBJ2-5, with a possible D match to TRBD1 (6 bases). The V and J ends lost 2 bases and 4 bases respectively, with 14 bases between them. This CDR3 region has 15 residues. The germline CDR1 and CDR2 sequences are SGHTA and FQGNSA. The CDR3 here is CASSLSGTPRETQYF. The CDR3 region has the DNA TGTGCCAGCAGCTTATCTGGGACACCGAGAGAGACCCAGTACTTC. The full variable domain, its missing parts supplied by reference TRBV7-2 and TRBJ2-5, is GAGVSQSPSNKVTEKGKDVELRCDPISGHTALYWYRQSLGQGLEFLIYFQGNSAPDKSGLPSDRFSAERTGGSVSTLTIQRTQQEDSAVYLCASSLSGTPRETQYFGPGTRLLVL.

The chain joins TRBV27 to TRBJ2-5; D may be TRBD1 (6 bases). The length of the CDR3 is 15 residues. The germline CDR1 and CDR2 sequences are MNHEY and SMNVEV (reference sequence). The ends were cut back, 6 bases at V and 6 bases at J, with 20 bases in the middle. The CDR3 DNA sequence: TGTGCCAGCAGGCGTACAGGGACGCGAGGGAAGACCCAGTACTTC. Encoded protein: CASRRTGTRGKTQYF.

This clone was found once. The chain links TRBV19 to TRBJ2-6, with D maybe TRBD2 (5 bases). This CDR3 contains 15 residues. Trimming took 7 bases from V and 2 from J, leaving 12 bases between them. CDR1 is LNHDA and CDR2 is SQIVND in the germline V gene (reference sequence). In DNA, the CDR3 is TGTGCCAGTAATGGAGGAGAAGCTGGGGCCAACGTCCTGACTTTC. Its translation is CASNGGEAGANVLTF.

The chain couples TRBV6-5 to TRBJ1-2; D gene unclear. The CDR3 loop spans 15 amino acids. Germline V lookup: CDR1 MNHEY, CDR2 SVGAGI. Deletions cut 6 bases from V and 4 bases from J, with 18 bases between. DNA of the CDR3: TGTGCCAGCAGATACCCCGATAGACGGGGCTATGGCTACACCTTC. Protein sequence: CASRYPDRRGYGYTF.

This chain joins TRBV12-3 or TRBV12-4 and TRBJ2-2; D is uncertain. V gave up 5 bases and J gave up 4 bases, with 8 bases separating them. This CDR3 comprises 13 residues. CDR3 amino acids: CASSPRLTGELFF. The CDR3 DNA reads as TGTGCCAGCAGTCCGCGACTCACCGGGGAGCTGTTTTTT.

The chain is built from TRBV19 and TRBJ1-1, with 7 bases matching TRBD1. Germline loops: CDR1 LNHDA, CDR2 SQIVND (reference sequence). The CDR3 has 14 residues. V was clipped by 7 bases and J by 11 bases; unmatched bases: 16. In DNA form, the CDR3 reads TGTGCCAGTAAGCCGCAAGCAGGGGGTGTTTGGGCTTTCTTT. Encoded protein: CASKPQAGGVWAFF.

The V gene is TRBV28, the J gene TRBJ1-4; D not certain. CDR1 is MDHEN, CDR2 SYDVKM, per germline. Between the trimmed V and J ends, which lost 8 bases and 2 bases, there was a span of 9 bases. This CDR3 is built from 13 residues. The CDR3 spells CASREGTNEKLFF. The CDR3 bases are TGTGCCAGCCGGGAGGGCACTAATGAAAAACTGTTTTTT.

The chain uses TRBV3-1 (or the pseudogene TRBV3-2) and TRBJ2-1, with 7 bases aligning to TRBD2. The CDR3 is made up of 17 amino acids. V shed 0 bases, J shed 7 bases, and the junction held 12 bases outside the gene matches. Germline V gives CDR1 LGHDT, CDR2 YNNKEL (reference sequence). The CDR3 region has the DNA TGTGCCAGCAGCCAAGAACGAGGGAGGGCCTTTGGGAATGAGCAGTTCTTC. Residues: CASSQERGRAFGNEQFF.

The sample holds one count of this clone. The chain combines TRBV5-1 with TRBJ2-3; D is uncertain. Germline values: CDR1 SGHRS, CDR2 YFSETQ. This CDR3 contains 11 residues. The V gene lost 5 bases and the J gene lost 2 bases, with 3 bases spanning the gap. CDR3 sequence reads: CASRATDTQYF. CDR3 nucleotides: TGCGCCAGCAGGGCCACAGATACGCAGTATTTT. The full variable domain, its missing parts supplied by reference TRBV5-1 and TRBJ2-3, is KAGVTQTPRYLIKTRGQQVTLSCSPISGHRSVSWYQQTPGQGLQFLFEYFSETQRNKGNFPGRFSGRQFSNSRSEMNVSTLELGDSALYLCASRATDTQYFGPGTRLTVL.

The V call is TRBV24-1, the J call TRBJ2-5; possibly TRBD2 for D (6 bases). CDR3 length: 15 amino acids. CDR1 is KGHDR, CDR2 SFDVKD, per germline. V shed 3 bases and J shed 5 bases, with 15 bases lying between them. The CDR3 DNA reads TGTGCCACCAGTGATCGGGCTCGTGGGGGGGAGACCCAGTACTTC. Its protein product is CATSDRARGGETQYF.

J is TRBJ2-3 and V is TRBV27; possible D gene TRBD2, 6 bases. Germline V gene sequence: CDR1 MNHEY, CDR2 SMNVEV (reference sequence). Trimming removed 5 bases from V and 5 bases from J, with 14 bases in between. The CDR3 length is 14 residues. CDR3 sequence (DNA): TGTGCCAGCAGTCTTCGGCGGGGCCGAGATACGCAGTATTTT. As protein: CASSLRRGRDTQYF.

The chain links TRBV6-5 to TRBJ1-1; D is possibly TRBD1 (6 bases). V lost 6 bases and J lost 5, with 16 bases in between. CDR1 and CDR2 (germline): MNHEY, SVGAGI. The CDR3 has 14 amino acids. CDR3 in DNA: TGTGCCAGCAGGACCCCGTTGGGGGCGACTGAAGCTTTCTTT. This encodes CASRTPLGATEAFF.

The rearrangement links TRBV11-3 to TRBJ2-1; 12 positions agree with TRBD2. Germline V gene data show CDR1 as SGHNT and CDR2 as YENEEA. Germline trimming cut 5 bases from V and 10 bases from J; bases unmatched to any gene: 9. There are 15 residues in the CDR3. CDR3 DNA sequence: TGTGCCAGCAGCAAGCGTACCGGGACTAGCGGGGAGCAGTTCTTC. This gives the protein CASSKRTGTSGEQFF.

This clone has just one count. The gene calls are TRBV11-2 and TRBJ2-7; 9 bases map to TRBD1. V lost 7 bases to trimming and J lost 4 bases; unmatched junction nucleotides: 5. Germline CDR1 reads SGHAT; CDR2 reads FQNNGV. This CDR3 has 13 amino acids. In DNA, the CDR3 is TGTGCCAGCACCGGGACAGGGAGGTACGAGCAGTACTTC. Translated: CASTGTGRYEQYF.

The V and J genes are TRBV5-1 and TRBJ1-2; tentative D call: TRBD1 (5 bases). V was shortened by 4 bases and J by 6 bases, with 10 bases between the two germline ends. The germline V gene encodes CDR1 SGHRS and CDR2 YFSETQ. This CDR3 region has 12 residues. The CDR3 sequence: CASSPQGDGYTF. The CDR3 bases are TGCGCCAGCAGCCCTCAGGGTGATGGCTACACCTTC.

The V gene is TRBV24-1, the J gene TRBJ1-1; 7 bases map to TRBD1. The ends lost 3 bases at V and 6 bases at J; junction bases unmatched: 3. This CDR3 is built from 13 residues. Germline V gives CDR1 KGHDR, CDR2 SFDVKD. CDR3 bases: TGTGCCACCAGTGATGACAGGGAGGCTGAAGCTTTCTTT. Translation: CATSDDREAEAFF.

The chain uses TRBV7-2 and TRBJ2-5; TRBD1 is a possible D gene (6 bases). Germline V gene sequence: CDR1 SGHTA, CDR2 FQGNSA. Trimming left V 1 base short and J 3 bases short, with 18 bases between. The CDR3 spans 17 residues. The CDR3 coding sequence is TGTGCCAGCAGCTTAGGGGGGCGGGTAATTTTTGAAGAGACCCAGTACTTC. Translation: CASSLGGRVIFEETQYF.

The V call is TRBV19, the J call TRBJ2-5; D possibly corresponds to TRBD2 (5 bases). V was clipped by 4 bases and J by 5 bases, with 14 bases between them. Germline loops: CDR1 LNHDA, CDR2 SQIVND (reference sequence). CDR3 length: 14 amino acids. The CDR3 here is CASSSRESWETQYF. The DNA of the CDR3 is TGTGCCAGTAGTAGTAGGGAGTCTTGGGAGACCCAGTACTTC. Full variable domain (outside the CDR3, taken from reference TRBV19 and TRBJ2-5): DGGITQSPKYLFRKEGQNVTLSCEQNLNHDAMYWYRQDPGQGLRLIYYSQIVNDFQKGDIAEGYSVSREKKESFPLTVTSAQKNPTAFYLCASSSRESWETQYFGPGTRLLVL.